The T cell receptor beta chain described here comes from a study of blood T cells in healthy people across ages. Combining a sample-barcoded 5' primer with a J-beta primer mix, a second PCR ran for roughly 7 to 11 cycles. TCRdb analysed the 5' RACE reads with MiXCR anew, one entry per CDR3 protein. This sample yields about 540,000 distinct CDR3 sequences, of which less than 25% are seen a single time; around 10% belongs to the top ten. The CDR3 contains 15 residues. V lost 3 bases, J lost 3 bases, and 0 bases stayed unmatched. Germline CDR1 reads MRHNA; CDR2 reads SNTAGT. This clonotype was seen many times. These same data were also listed under a study on T cells of mothers and their children.

Sequencing input: blood. This sequence was found in a boy between 10 and 17 years old in good health. The chain couples TRBV6-4 to TRBJ2-2; 11 bases agree with TRBD2. The CDR3, as DNA: TGTGCCAGCAGTGAACTAGCGGGGGACACCGGGGAGCTGTTTTTT. This encodes CASSELAGDTGELFF.